The 10 T cell receptor beta chains below were found in one sample sequenced in a study of blood T cell repertoires in COVID-19. Assay: immunoSEQ multiplex PCR; the TCRdb copy retains only in-frame clones and omits some. This table has approximately 670,000 clones, about nine tenths appearing once. Sequenced material: peripheral blood. These receptors were collected from a woman between 18 and 29 years old with acute or convalescent COVID-19.

The chain recombines TRBV3-1 (or the pseudogene TRBV3-2) with TRBJ1-1; D possibly corresponds to TRBD1 (5 bases). The CDR3 loop spans 15 amino acids. From germline, CDR1 is LGHDT and CDR2 YNNKEL (reference sequence). Trimming pared 1 base from V and 7 bases from J, leaving 16 bases between. The chain's CDR3 is CASSQVVGTRGEAFF. CDR3 nucleotide sequence: TGTGCCAGCAGCCAAGTAGTCGGGACTAGGGGTGAAGCTTTCTTT.

V gene TRBV9 combines with J gene TRBJ2-3; D perhaps matches TRBD1 (6 bases). The CDR3 has 16 residues. CDR1 is SGDLS and CDR2 is YYNGEE in the germline V gene. Deletions cut 3 bases from V and 2 bases from J, with 16 bases between. CDR3 residues: CASSGIGGSSTDTQYF. The CDR3 DNA sequence: TGTGCCAGCAGCGGCATTGGGGGCAGTTCCACAGATACGCAGTATTTT. The whole variable domain, filled in from reference TRBV9 and TRBJ2-3, reads DSGVTQTPKHLITATGQRVTLRCSPRSGDLSVYWYQQSLDQGLQFLIQYYNGEERAKGNILERFSAQQFPDLHSELNLSSLELGDSALYFCASSGIGGSSTDTQYFGPGTRLTVL.

CDR3 nucleotide sequence: TGCGCCAGCAGCCAAGACGCGCAGGGGGATAACTATGGCTACACCTTC. Protein product: CASSQDAQGDNYGYTF. V gene TRBV4-1 combines with J gene TRBJ1-2; 7 positions agree with TRBD1. The germline gives CDR1 MGHRA, CDR2 YSYEKL. J gave up 1 base and V 0 bases, and 5 bases lay outside the gene matches. CDR3 length: 16 amino acids.

V gene TRBV19 combines with J gene TRBJ2-2; no firm D call. This CDR3 is 14 amino acids long. V gave up 1 base and J gave up 1 base, with 4 bases separating them. Germline lookup yields CDR1 LNHDA and CDR2 SQIVND (reference sequence). Here the CDR3 reads CASSIARNTGELFF. CDR3 nucleotides: TGTGCCAGTAGTATAGCGAGGAACACCGGGGAGCTGTTTTTT.

V and J are TRBV10-3 and TRBJ1-2, with 10 bases lining up with TRBD1. The CDR3 loop spans 16 amino acids. The germline CDR1 and CDR2 sequences are ENHRY and SYGVKD. The V segment lost 0 bases and the J segment 5 bases; nucleotides outside the gene matches: 6. The CDR3 here is CAISESGQGLPYGYTF. CDR3 DNA: TGTGCCATCAGTGAGTCGGGACAGGGGTTGCCTTATGGCTACACCTTC.

This clone was detected a few times. This sequence joins TRBV2 and TRBJ1-2; 7 nucleotides agree with TRBD1. The V and J ends lost 8 bases and 6 bases, in that order; junction bases with no gene match: 3. This CDR3 region has 11 residues. CDR1 and CDR2 (germline): SNHLY, FYNNEI. For the CDR3, the DNA is TGTGCCAGCCAGGGGGGAGATGGCTACACCTTC. Its protein product is CASQGGDGYTF.

The chain combines TRBV6-6 with TRBJ1-1; no reliable D call. Germline lookup yields CDR1 MNHNY and CDR2 SVGAGI (reference sequence). This CDR3 region has 11 residues. The V end lost 7 bases, the J end lost 0 bases, and 3 bases lay between the germline ends. Written as DNA, the CDR3 is TGTGCCAGCATATTGAACACTGAAGCTTTCTTT. This encodes CASILNTEAFF.

This clone was counted a single time. The chain recombines TRBV18 with TRBJ1-4; TRBD1 aligns across 9 bases. Germline loops: CDR1 KGHSH, CDR2 LQKENI. V lost 9 bases, J lost 5 bases, and 4 bases stayed unmatched. The CDR3 runs to 13 residues. The CDR3 sequence is CASNRGRNEKLFF. In nucleotides, the CDR3 is TGTGCCAGTAACAGGGGGCGGAATGAAAAACTGTTTTTT. Drawing the rest from reference TRBV18 and TRBJ1-4, the complete variable domain is NAGVMQNPRHLVRRRGQEARLRCSPMKGHSHVYWYRQLPEEGLKFMVYLQKENIIDESGMPKERFSAEFPKEGPSILRIQQVVRGDSAAYFCASNRGRNEKLFFGSGTQLSVL.

This clone occurred once. V usage is TRBV7-9 and J usage is TRBJ1-2; D possibly corresponds to TRBD1 (6 bases). This CDR3 contains 14 residues. Trimming removed 6 bases from V and 8 bases from J, with 19 bases in between. Germline-derived CDR1 and CDR2 are SEHNR and FQNEAQ (reference sequence). The CDR3 loop is CASRMKQGLVGYTF. The CDR3 DNA follows: TGTGCCAGCAGGATGAAACAGGGCCTTGTCGGCTACACCTTC.

The V gene is TRBV4-1, the J gene TRBJ2-7; D is possibly TRBD1 (6 bases). The CDR3 runs to 16 residues. V was trimmed by 1 base and J by 3 bases, leaving 16 bases between them. Germline V gene data show CDR1 as MGHRA and CDR2 as YSYEKL. CDR3 nucleotide sequence: TGCGCCAGCAGCCAAGGTTCCGGGACACTGGGCTACGAGCAGTACTTC. As protein: CASSQGSGTLGYEQYF.